Listed below are T cell receptor beta chains from one sample, sequenced in a study of blood T cell repertoires in COVID-19. Sequencing used immunoSEQ multiplex PCR; TCRdb keeps in-frame clones, though not all of them. This table holds approximately 360,000 clones, 90% found once. Sequenced material: peripheral blood. These receptors were collected from a man aged 18 to 29 with active or convalescent COVID-19. CDR3s include the opening cysteine and the closing phenylalanine or tryptophan. The D gene is left open where the match is weak. Clone size is stated in some rows and not others, as once, few, many or a class when expanded.

v_gene: TRBV18
abundance: -
j_gene: TRBJ1-1
d_gene: -
CDR3nt: TGTGCCAGCTCACTCCGGACAGAGAACACTGAAGCTTTCTTT
CDR3aa: CASSLRTENTEAFF

v_gene: TRBV4-3
abundance: once
j_gene: TRBJ2-7
d_gene: -
CDR3nt: TGCGCCAGCAGCCAAGGTCTCCAGACAAGCTCCTACGAGCAGTACTTC
CDR3aa: CASSQGLQTSSYEQYF

v_gene: TRBV20-1
abundance: -
j_gene: TRBJ1-1
d_gene: TRBD1
CDR3nt: TGCAGTGCTATTGACAGGGTTACGAACACTGAAGCTTTCTTT
CDR3aa: CSAIDRVTNTEAFF

v_gene: TRBV7-9
abundance: -
j_gene: TRBJ1-1
d_gene: -
CDR3nt: TGTGCCAGCAGCTTAGCGTTGAGGAGGGGAGGCTTGAACACTGAAGCTTTCTTT
CDR3aa: CASSLALRRGGLNTEAFF

v_gene: TRBV6-5
abundance: -
j_gene: TRBJ1-1
d_gene: -
CDR3nt: TGTGCCAGCAGTCCAGGGGACACTGAAGCTTTCTTT
CDR3aa: CASSPGDTEAFF

v_gene: TRBV29-1
abundance: -
j_gene: TRBJ2-1
d_gene: TRBD2
CDR3nt: TGCAGCGTTACCGGGGGGGCAGTAGATGAGCAGTTCTTC
CDR3aa: CSVTGGAVDEQFF

v_gene: TRBV19
abundance: -
j_gene: TRBJ2-1
d_gene: -
CDR3nt: TGTGCCAGTACAGAAGACAGCCTGGTTGGGGAGCAGTTCTTC
CDR3aa: CASTEDSLVGEQFF

v_gene: TRBV24-1
abundance: -
j_gene: TRBJ2-2
d_gene: -
CDR3nt: TGTGCCACCAGTGATTTTGCACAGTACTCGAACACCGGGGAGCTGTTTTTT
CDR3aa: CATSDFAQYSNTGELFF

v_gene: TRBV11-2
abundance: -
j_gene: TRBJ2-1
d_gene: TRBD2
CDR3nt: TGTGCCAGCAGCTTAGTTACTAGCGCGTACAATGAGCAGTTCTTC
CDR3aa: CASSLVTSAYNEQFF

v_gene: TRBV28
abundance: -
j_gene: TRBJ1-5
d_gene: -
CDR3nt: TGTGCCAGCAGTGTGGGGCAGCTCAATCAGCCCCAGCATTTT
CDR3aa: CASSVGQLNQPQHF

v_gene: TRBV6-5
abundance: -
j_gene: TRBJ2-2
d_gene: TRBD1
CDR3nt: TGTGCCAGCAGTAACCGGGACAGAGTCTCCGGGGAGCTGTTTTTT
CDR3aa: CASSNRDRVSGELFF

v_gene: TRBV25-1
abundance: -
j_gene: TRBJ2-1
d_gene: -
CDR3nt: TGTGCCAGCAGTCAGGGGAGCAATGAGCAGTTCTTC
CDR3aa: CASSQGSNEQFF